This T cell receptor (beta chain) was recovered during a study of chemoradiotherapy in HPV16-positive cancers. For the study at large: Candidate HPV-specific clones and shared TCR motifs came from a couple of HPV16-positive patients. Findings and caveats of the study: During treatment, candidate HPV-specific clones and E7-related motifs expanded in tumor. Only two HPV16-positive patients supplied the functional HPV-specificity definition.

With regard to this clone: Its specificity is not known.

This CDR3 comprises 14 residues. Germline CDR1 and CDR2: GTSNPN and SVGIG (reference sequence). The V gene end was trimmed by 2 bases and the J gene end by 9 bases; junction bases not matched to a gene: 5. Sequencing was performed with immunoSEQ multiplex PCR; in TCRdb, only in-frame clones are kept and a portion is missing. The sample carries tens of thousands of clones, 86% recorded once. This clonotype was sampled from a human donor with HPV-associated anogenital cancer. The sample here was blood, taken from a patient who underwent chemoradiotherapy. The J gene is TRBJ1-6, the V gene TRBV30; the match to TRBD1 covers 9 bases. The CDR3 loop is CAWSKGQGGSPLHF. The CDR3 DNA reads TGTGCCTGGAGTAAGGGACAGGGCGGTTCACCCCTCCACTTT. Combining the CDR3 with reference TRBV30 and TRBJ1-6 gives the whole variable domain SQTIHQWPATLVQPVGSPLSLECTVEGTSNPNLYWYRQAAGRGLQLLFYSVGIGQISSEVPQNLSASRPQDRQFILSSKKLLLSDSGFYLCAWSKGQGGSPLHFGNGTRLTVT.